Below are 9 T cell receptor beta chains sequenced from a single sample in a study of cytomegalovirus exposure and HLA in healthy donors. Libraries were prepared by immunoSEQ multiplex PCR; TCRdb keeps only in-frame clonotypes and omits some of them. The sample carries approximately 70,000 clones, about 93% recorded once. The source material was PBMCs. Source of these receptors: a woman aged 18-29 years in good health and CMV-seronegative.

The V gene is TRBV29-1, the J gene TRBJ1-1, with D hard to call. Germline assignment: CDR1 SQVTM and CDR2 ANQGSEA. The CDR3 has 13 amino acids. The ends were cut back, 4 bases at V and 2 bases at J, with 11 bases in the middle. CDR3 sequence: CSVVTVINTEAFF. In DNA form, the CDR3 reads TGCAGCGTTGTAACAGTCATTAACACTGAAGCTTTCTTT.

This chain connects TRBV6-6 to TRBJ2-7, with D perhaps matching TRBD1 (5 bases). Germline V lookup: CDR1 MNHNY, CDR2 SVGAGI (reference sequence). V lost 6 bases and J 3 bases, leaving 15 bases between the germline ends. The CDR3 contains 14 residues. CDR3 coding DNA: TGTGCCAGCAGCCGTGACAGATTAAACTACGAGCAGTACTTC. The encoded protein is CASSRDRLNYEQYF.

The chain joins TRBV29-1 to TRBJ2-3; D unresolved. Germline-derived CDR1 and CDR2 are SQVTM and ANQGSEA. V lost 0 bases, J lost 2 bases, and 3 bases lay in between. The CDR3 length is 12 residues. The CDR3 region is CSVEDNTDTQYF. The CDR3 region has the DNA TGCAGCGTTGAAGACAACACAGATACGCAGTATTTT.

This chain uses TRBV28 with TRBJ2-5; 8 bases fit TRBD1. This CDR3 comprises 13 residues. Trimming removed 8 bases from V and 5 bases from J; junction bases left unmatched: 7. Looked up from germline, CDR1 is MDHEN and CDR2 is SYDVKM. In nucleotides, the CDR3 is TGTGCCAGCGCCAGGGGGCCAGGGGAGACCCAGTACTTC. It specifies CASARGPGETQYF.

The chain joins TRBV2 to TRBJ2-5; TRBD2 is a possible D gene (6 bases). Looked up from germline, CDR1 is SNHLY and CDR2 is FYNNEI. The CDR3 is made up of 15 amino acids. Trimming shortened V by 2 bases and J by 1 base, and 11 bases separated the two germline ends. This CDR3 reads CASSERRGPQETQYF. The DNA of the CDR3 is TGTGCCAGCAGTGAAAGGAGGGGCCCCCAAGAGACCCAGTACTTC. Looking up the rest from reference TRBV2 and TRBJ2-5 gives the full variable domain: EPEVTQTPSHQVTQMGQEVILRCVPISNHLYFYWYRQILGQKVEFLVSFYNNEISEKSEIFDDQFSVERPDGSNFTLKIRSTKLEDSAMYFCASSERRGPQETQYFGPGTRLLVL.

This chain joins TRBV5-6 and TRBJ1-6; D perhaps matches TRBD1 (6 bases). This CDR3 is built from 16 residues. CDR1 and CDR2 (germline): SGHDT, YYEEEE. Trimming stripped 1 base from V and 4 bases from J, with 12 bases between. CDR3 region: CASSLRWGLYNSPLHF. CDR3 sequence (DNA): TGTGCCAGCAGCTTGCGGTGGGGGCTGTATAATTCACCCCTCCACTTT.

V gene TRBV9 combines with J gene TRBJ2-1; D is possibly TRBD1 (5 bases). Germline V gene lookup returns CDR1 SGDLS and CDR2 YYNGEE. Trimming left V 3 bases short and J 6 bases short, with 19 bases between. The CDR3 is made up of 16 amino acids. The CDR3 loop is CASSGPGWGAGNEQFF. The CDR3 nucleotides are TGTGCCAGCAGCGGCCCCGGTTGGGGCGCCGGCAATGAGCAGTTCTTC.

CDR3 sequence: CAWSTPDRNTGELFF. The CDR3 coding sequence is TGTGCCTGGAGTACCCCGGACAGGAACACCGGGGAGCTGTTTTTT. The chain uses TRBV30 and TRBJ2-2, with TRBD1 as a possible D gene (6 bases). This CDR3 comprises 15 residues. V dropped 2 bases and J dropped 1 base, with 11 bases sitting between them. Germline V CDR1 and CDR2: GTSNPN, SVGIG (reference sequence).

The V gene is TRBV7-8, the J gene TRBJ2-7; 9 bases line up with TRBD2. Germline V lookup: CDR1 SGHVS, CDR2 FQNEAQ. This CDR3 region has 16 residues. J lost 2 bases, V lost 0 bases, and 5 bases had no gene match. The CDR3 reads CASSLATASGAYEQYF. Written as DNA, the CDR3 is TGTGCCAGCAGCTTAGCTACGGCTAGCGGGGCCTACGAGCAGTACTTC.